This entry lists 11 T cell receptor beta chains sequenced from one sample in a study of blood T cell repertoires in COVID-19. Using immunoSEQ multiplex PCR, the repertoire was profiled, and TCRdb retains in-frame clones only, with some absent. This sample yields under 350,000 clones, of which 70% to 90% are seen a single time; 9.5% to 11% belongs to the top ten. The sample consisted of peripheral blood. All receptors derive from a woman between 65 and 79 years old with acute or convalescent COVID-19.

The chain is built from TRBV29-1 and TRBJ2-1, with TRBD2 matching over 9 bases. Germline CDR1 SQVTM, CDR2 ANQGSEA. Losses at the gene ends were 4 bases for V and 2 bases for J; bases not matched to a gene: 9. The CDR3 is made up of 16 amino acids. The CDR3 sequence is CSVVPLAGRPYNEQFF. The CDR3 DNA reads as TGCAGCGTTGTCCCCCTAGCGGGGAGGCCCTACAATGAGCAGTTCTTC.

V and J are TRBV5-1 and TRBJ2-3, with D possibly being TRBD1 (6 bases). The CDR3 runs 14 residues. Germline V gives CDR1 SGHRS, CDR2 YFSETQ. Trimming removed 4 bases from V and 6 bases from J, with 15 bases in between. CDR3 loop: CASSPGGGEDTQYF. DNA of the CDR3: TGCGCCAGCAGCCCCGGTGGGGGCGAGGATACGCAGTATTTT.

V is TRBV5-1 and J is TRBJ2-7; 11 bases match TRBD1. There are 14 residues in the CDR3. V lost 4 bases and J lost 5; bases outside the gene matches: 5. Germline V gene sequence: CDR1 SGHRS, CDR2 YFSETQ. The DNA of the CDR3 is TGCGCCAGCAGCACGCCGGGACAGGGGGACGAGCAGTACTTC. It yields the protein CASSTPGQGDEQYF.

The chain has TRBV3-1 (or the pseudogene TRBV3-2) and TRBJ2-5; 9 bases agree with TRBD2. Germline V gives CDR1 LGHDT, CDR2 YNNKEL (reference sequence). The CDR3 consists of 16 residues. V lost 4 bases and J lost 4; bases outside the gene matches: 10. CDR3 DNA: TGTGCCAGCAGCCCCCACGGCGGGGGGGCCGGAGAGACCCAGTACTTC. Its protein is CASSPHGGGAGETQYF.

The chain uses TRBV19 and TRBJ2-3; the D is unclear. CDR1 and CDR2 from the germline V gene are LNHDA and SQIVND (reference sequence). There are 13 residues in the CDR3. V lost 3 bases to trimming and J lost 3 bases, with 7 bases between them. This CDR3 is CASSMTRTDTQYF. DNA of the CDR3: TGTGCCAGTAGTATGACGAGGACAGATACGCAGTATTTT.

The CDR3 DNA follows: TGTGCCAGCAGTTTTTACTGGGGGACAGGGTTAGAGACTGAAGCTTTCTTT. It yields the protein CASSFYWGTGLETEAFF. J is TRBJ1-1 and V is TRBV27; the match to TRBD1 covers 9 bases. Germline assignment: CDR1 MNHEY and CDR2 SMNVEV (reference sequence). V was pared by 3 bases and J by 5 bases, with 13 bases of the junction left unmatched. This CDR3 is built from 17 residues.

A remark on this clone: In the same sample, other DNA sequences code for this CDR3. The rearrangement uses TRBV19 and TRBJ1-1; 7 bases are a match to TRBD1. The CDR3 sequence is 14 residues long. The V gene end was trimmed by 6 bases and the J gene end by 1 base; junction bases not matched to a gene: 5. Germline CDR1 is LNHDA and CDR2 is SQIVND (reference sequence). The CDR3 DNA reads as TGTGCCAGTAGCCACAGGGGAGGGAACACTGAAGCTTTCTTT. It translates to CASSHRGGNTEAFF.

The CDR3 spells CASSFWTGREAKLFF. The CDR3 bases are TGCGCCAGCAGCTTTTGGACAGGGAGAGAGGCAAAACTGTTTTTT. The rearrangement uses TRBV5-1 and TRBJ1-4, with TRBD1 matching 8 bases. CDR1 and CDR2 from the germline V gene are SGHRS and YFSETQ. This CDR3 is built from 15 residues. J lost 10 bases, V lost 2 bases, and 10 bases had no gene match.

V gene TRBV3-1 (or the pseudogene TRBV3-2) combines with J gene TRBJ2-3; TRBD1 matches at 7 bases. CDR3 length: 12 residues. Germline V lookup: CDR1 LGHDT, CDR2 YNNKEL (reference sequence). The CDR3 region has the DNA TGTGCATCGGGCAGGGGGACAGATACGCAGTATTTT. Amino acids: CASGRGTDTQYF.

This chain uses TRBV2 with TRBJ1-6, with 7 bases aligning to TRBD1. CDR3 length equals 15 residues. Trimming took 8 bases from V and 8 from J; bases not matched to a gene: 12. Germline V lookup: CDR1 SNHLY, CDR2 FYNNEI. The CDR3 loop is CASSLSGTADSPLHF. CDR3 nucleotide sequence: TGTGCCAGCTCCCTATCCGGGACAGCAGATTCACCCCTCCACTTT.

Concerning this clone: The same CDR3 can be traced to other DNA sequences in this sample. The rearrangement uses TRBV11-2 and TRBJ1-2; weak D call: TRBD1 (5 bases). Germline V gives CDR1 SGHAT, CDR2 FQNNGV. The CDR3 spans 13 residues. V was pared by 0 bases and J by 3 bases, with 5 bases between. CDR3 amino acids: CASSLDRDYGYTF. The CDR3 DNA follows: TGTGCCAGCAGCTTAGACAGGGACTATGGCTACACCTTC.